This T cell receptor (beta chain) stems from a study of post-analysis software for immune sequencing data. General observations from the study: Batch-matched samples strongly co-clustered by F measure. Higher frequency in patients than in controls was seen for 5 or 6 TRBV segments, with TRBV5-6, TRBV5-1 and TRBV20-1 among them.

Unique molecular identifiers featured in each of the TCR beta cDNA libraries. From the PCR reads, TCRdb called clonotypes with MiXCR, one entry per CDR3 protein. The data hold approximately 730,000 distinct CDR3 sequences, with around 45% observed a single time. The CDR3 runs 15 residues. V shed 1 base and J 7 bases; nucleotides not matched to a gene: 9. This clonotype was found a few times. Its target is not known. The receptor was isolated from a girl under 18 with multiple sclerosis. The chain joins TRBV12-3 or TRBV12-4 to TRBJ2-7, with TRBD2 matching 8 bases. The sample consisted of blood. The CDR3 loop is CASSLELAGPNEQYF. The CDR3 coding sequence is TGTGCCAGCAGTTTAGAGCTAGCGGGTCCGAATGAGCAGTACTTC.